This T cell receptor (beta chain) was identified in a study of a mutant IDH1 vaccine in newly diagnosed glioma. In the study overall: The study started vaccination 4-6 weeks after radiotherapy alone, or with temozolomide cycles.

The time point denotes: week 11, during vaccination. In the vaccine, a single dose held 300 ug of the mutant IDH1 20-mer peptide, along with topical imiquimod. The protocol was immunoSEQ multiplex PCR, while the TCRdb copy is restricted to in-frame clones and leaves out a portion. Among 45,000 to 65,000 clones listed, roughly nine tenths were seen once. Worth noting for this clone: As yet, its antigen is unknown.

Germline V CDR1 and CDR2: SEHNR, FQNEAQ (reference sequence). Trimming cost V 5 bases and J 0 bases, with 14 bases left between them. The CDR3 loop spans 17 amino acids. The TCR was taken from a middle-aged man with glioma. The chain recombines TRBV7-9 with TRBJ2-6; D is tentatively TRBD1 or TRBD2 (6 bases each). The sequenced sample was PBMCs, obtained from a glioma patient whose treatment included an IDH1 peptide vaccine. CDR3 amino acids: CASSPTGTVSGANVLTF. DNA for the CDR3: TGTGCCAGCAGCCCCACAGGGACTGTCTCTGGGGCCAACGTCCTGACTTTC.